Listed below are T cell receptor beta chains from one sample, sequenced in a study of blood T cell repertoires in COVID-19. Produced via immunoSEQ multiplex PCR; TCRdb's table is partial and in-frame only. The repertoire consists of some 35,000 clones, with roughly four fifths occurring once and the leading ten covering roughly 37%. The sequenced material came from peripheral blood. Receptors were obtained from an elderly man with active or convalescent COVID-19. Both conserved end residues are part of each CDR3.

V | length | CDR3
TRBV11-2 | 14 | CASSFRGYTGELFF
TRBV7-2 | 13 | CASSFGLSNEQFF
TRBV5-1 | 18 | CASSLAGVPGLAGLEQYF
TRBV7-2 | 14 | CASSSGHSGNTIYF
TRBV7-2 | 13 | CASSKRLGYEQYF
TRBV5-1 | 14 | CASSLDRLNTEAFF
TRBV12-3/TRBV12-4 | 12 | CASRGGHYEQYF
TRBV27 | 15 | CASSLSPGMNTEAFF
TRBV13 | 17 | CASSLGVGQTPYNEQFF
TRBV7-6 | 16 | CASSRGLAANTGELFF
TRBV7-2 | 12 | CASSFPGQGQYF
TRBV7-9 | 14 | CASSQGQVRETQYF
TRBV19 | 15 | CASHQDRTTYNEQFF
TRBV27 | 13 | CASTGTLHSPLHF
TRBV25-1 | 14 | CASSEQARNQPQHF
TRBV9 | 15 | CASSVTSGITDTQYF
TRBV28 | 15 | CASSAGLVATYEQYF
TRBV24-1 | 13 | CATSERGNSPLHF
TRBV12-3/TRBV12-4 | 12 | CASSLAIDEQYF
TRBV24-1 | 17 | CATLLNSGRGGYNEQFF
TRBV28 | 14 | CASSSGQGDQPQHF
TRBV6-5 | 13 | CASSRLDKETQYF
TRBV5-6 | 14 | CASSLGQQNYEQYF
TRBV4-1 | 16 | CASSPTSGRAPNEQFF
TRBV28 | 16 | CASVSSGAPGDSPLHF
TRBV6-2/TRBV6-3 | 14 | CASSYNRGGYEQYF
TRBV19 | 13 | CASSIARDYEQYF
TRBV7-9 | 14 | CASSLVANSGGYTF
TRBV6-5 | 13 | CASSYFGTDTQYF
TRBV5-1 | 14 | CASSLTGSEYEQYF
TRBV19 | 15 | CASLKTGVSYNEQFF
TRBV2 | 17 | CASSKYDRTETYNEQFF
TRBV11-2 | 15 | CASSLPTGGRSPLHF
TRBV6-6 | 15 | CASSYSGRGREKLFF
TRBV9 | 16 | CASSPTGTGTTDTQYF
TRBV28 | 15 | CASSFKWQGVQPQHF
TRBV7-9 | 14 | CASSRIQGNTEAFF
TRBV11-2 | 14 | CASSLDDYTDTQYF
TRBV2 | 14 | CASRLGTGNYGYTF
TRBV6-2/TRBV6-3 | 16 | CASSYPLAGGKDEQFF
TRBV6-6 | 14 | CASSYSRDRVEAFF
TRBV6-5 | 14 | CASSYSSSYNEQFF
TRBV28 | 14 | CASSWTARGEGYTF
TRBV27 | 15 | CASSLTRERYNEQFF
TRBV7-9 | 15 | CASSTRTSGTDEQYF
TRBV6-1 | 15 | CASSERGLWAGELFF
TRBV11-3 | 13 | CASSGAIYQGYTF
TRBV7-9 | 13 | CASSLVPSYEQYF